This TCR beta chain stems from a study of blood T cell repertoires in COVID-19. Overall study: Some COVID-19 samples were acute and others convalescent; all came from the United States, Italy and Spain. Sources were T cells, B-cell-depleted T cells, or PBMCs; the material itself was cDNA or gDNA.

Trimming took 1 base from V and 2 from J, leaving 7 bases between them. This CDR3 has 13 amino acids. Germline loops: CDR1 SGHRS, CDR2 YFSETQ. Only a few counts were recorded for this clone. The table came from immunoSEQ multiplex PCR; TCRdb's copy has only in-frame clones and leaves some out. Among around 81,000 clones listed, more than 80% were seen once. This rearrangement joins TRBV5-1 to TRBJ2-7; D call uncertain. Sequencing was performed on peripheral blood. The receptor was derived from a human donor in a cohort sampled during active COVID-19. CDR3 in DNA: TGCGCCAGCAGCTTGCAGGAACCCTACGAGCAGTACTTC. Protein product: CASSLQEPYEQYF.